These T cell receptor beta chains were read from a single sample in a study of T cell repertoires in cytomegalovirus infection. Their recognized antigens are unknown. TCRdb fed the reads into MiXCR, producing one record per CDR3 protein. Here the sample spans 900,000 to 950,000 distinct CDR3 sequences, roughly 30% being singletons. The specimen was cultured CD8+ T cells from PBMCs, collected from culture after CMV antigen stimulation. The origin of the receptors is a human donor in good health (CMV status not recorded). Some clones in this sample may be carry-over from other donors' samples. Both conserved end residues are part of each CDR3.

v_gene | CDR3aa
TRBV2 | CASRRGLARVENEQFF
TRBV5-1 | CASSLQGGGAREQYF
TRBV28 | CASTLGGKETQYF
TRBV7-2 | CASSYIGVQPQHF
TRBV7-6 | CASSLSRDGARGGGTQYF
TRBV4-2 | CASSQAFGVAGEETQYF
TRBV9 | CASSFNGVGDTEAFF
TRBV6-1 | CASLLTGGPETQYF
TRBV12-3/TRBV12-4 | CASSFAGLAGNTEAFF
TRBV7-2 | CASSLEVVTEAFF
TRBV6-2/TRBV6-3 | CASSYRPGEETQYF
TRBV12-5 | CASGPGGTTYEQYF
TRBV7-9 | CASSLGTALNQPQHF
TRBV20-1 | CSAQGRGGLSEAFF
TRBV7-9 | CASSLFWSRGATNEKLFF
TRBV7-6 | CASPPPSGNTIYF
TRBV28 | CASSLNPGESSHNEQFF
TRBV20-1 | CSARVLSVRGLESSYNSPLHF
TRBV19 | CASTVGWFQPQHF
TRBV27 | CASNYLPPTQGQGGGELFF
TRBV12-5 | CASGLDRRYEQYF
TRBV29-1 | CSVIREGPTGANVLTF
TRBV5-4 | CASTQDRAGNTIYF
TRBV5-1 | CASRSSPGETQYF
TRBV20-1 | CSAREGGAEAFF
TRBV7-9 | CASSLVTSSGANVLTF
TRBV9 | CASSVFGGGASDTQYF
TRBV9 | CASSTGQDSNQPQHF
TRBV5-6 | CASSGTVPEAFF
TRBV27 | CASSAWDVSTEDTQYF
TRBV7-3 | CASSLGHASGNTIYF
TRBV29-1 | CSVHLSDSEAFF
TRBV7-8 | CASSPTVSNEKLFF
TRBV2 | CASQLAGALEQYF
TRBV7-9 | CASSLDGTGEAAGYGYTF
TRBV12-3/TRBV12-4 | CASSDRGRRTQYF
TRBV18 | CASSQTAGAPNQPQHF
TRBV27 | CASSSRTGPNYGYTF
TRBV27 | CASSLWVNQPQHF
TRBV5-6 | CASSFSGGGEKLFF
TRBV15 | CATSFWARGGEQYF